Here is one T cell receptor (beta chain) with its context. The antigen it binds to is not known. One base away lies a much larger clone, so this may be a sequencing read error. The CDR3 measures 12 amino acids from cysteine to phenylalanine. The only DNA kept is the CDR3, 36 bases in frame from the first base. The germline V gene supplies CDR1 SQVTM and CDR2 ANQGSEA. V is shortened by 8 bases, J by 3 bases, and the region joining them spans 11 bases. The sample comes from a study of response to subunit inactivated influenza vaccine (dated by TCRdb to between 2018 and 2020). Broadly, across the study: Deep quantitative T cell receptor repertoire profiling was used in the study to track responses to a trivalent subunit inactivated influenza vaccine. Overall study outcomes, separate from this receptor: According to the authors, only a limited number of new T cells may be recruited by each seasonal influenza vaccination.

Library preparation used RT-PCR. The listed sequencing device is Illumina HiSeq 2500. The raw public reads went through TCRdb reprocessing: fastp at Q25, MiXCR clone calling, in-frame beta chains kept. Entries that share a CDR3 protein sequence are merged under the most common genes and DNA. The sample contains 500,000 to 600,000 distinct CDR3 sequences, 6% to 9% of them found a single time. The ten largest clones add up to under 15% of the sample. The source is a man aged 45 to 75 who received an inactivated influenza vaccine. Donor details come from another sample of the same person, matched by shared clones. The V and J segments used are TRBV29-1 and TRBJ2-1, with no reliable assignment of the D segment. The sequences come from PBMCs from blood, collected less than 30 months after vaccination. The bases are TGCAGCTTACTGGGCGGCTACAATGAGCAGTTCTTC. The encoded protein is CSLLGGYNEQFF.